The sequence of this T cell receptor beta chain was determined in a study of blood T cell repertoires in COVID-19. Study-wide background: COVID-19 samples from acute and convalescent phases originated in the United States, Italy and Spain.

The length of the CDR3 is 13 residues. Trimming took 1 base from V and 2 from J, leaving 6 bases between them. CDR1 and CDR2 from the germline V gene are MDHEN and SYDVKM. Measured with immunoSEQ multiplex PCR; TCRdb has only the in-frame clones, and not every one. The repertoire holds 150,000 to 200,000 clones, with roughly 89% as singletons. Material: peripheral blood. The chain is built from TRBV28 and TRBJ2-7; D uncertain. This receptor was obtained from a woman aged 55-70 years who had recovered from COVID-19. The CDR3 nucleotides read TGTGCCAGCAGTTTATTCCAGACCTACGAGCAGTACTTC. Encoded protein: CASSLFQTYEQYF.